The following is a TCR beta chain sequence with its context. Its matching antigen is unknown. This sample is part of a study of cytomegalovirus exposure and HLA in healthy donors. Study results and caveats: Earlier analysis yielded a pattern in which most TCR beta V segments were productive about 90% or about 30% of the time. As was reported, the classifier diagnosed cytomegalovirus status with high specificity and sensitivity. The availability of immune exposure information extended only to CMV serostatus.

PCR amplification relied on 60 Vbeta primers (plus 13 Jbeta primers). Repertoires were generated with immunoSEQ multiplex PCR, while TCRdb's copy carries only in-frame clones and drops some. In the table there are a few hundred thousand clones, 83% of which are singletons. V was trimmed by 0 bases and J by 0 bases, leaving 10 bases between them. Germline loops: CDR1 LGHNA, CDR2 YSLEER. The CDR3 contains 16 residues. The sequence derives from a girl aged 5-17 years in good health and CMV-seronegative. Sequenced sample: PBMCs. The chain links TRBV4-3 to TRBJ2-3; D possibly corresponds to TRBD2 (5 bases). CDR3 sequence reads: CASSQDPGDSTDTQYF. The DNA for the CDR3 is TGCGCCAGCAGCCAAGACCCCGGGGATAGCACAGATACGCAGTATTTT.